One and the same sample provided the 32 T cell receptor beta chains below, sequenced in a study of beta chain features in type 1 diabetes. Broader study findings: Shortening of TCRB CDR3s, moderate but significant, appeared in all four CD4+ subsets of Type 1 diabetes patients.

TCRB transcripts that were expressed got sequenced, as all of the isolated RNA had been reverse transcribed. The repertoire was sequenced with immunoSEQ multiplex PCR; TCRdb's copy has only in-frame clones and lacks some. Among some 350,000 clones listed, roughly a tenth were seen once. These receptors have no identified antigens. The sequenced sample consisted of central memory CD4+ T cells from blood. The receptors were gathered from a man aged 30-40 years with type 1 diabetes.

The chain employs TRBV28 and TRBJ2-7; a possible D gene is TRBD2 (7 bases). Germline lookup yields CDR1 MDHEN and CDR2 SYDVKM. CDR3 length: 15 residues. V lost 6 bases and J 7 bases, leaving 22 bases between the germline ends. CDR3 amino acids: CASSRFAGAQREQYF. The CDR3 region has the DNA TGTGCCAGCAGCCGCTTCGCGGGGGCTCAGCGGGAGCAGTACTTC. Full variable domain (missing parts from reference TRBV28 and TRBJ2-7): DVKVTQSSRYLVKRTGEKVFLECVQDMDHENMFWYRQDPGLGLRLIYFSYDVKMKEKGDIPEGYSVSREKKERFSLILESASTNQTSMYLCASSRFAGAQREQYFGPGTRLTVT.

The chain combines TRBV6-5 with TRBJ1-1; D remains unclear. Germline V gives CDR1 MNHEY, CDR2 SVGAGI. The CDR3 contains 13 residues. V lost 5 bases and J 2 bases, leaving 9 bases between the germline ends. The CDR3 sequence: CASSVLGNTEAFF. The DNA of the CDR3 is TGTGCCAGCAGTGTCTTGGGCAACACTGAAGCTTTCTTT.

In this sample, this clone turned up a few times. The chain employs TRBV6-6 and TRBJ1-2, with 9 bases that match TRBD1. The V gene end was trimmed by 6 bases and the J gene end by 9 bases; junction bases not matched to a gene: 14. CDR1 is MNHNY and CDR2 is SVGAGI in the germline V gene (reference sequence). CDR3 size: 15 residues. The CDR3 DNA reads TGTGCCAGCAGCCCCGCCCGGGACAGGGTGGAGCGCTACACCTTC. Its translation: CASSPARDRVERYTF.

J is TRBJ1-2 and V is TRBV4-1, with D perhaps matching TRBD1 (5 bases). Trimming shortened V by 4 bases and J by 1 base, and 13 bases separated the two germline ends. The CDR3 is made up of 15 amino acids. Germline-derived CDR1 and CDR2 are MGHRA and YSYEKL. Here the CDR3 reads CASSLSGRNNYGYTF. CDR3 in DNA: TGCGCCAGCAGCCTCTCGGGACGGAATAACTATGGCTACACCTTC.

This clone has only a few counts. The CDR3 DNA sequence: TGTGCCAGCACCCCTCGCGGAGCGGGAGGCTCCTACGAGCAGTACTTC. Amino acid sequence: CASTPRGAGGSYEQYF. This chain uses TRBV27 with TRBJ2-7, with 9 bases matching TRBD2. Trimming at V came to 7 bases and at J to 0 bases, leaving 10 bases not matched to a gene. The germline CDR1 and CDR2 sequences are MNHEY and SMNVEV (reference sequence). The CDR3 covers 16 residues.

This clone turned up a few times. The chain links TRBV7-9 to TRBJ2-2; D uncertain. CDR1 SEHNR and CDR2 FQNEAQ come from the germline V gene (reference sequence). Trimming took 1 base from V and 4 from J, leaving 4 bases between them. There are 13 residues in the CDR3. As DNA, the CDR3 is TGTGCCAGCAGCTTAGGGGGCACCGGGGAGCTGTTTTTT. This translates into CASSLGGTGELFF.

V is TRBV6-5 and J is TRBJ2-4; D is unclear. The CDR3 is made up of 11 amino acids. V was cut by 5 bases and J by 8 bases, with 7 bases left in between. Germline V CDR1 and CDR2: MNHEY, SVGAGI. The CDR3 DNA sequence: TGTGCCAGCAGTAGCTCTGACATTCAGTACTTC. This sequence encodes CASSSSDIQYF.

This clone has just a few counts. The chain recombines TRBV7-2 with TRBJ2-7; TRBD2 might be the D (6 bases). V gave up 2 bases and J gave up 3 bases, with 11 bases separating them. CDR3 length: 14 amino acids. Germline CDR1 is SGHTA and CDR2 is FQGNSA. CDR3 nucleotide sequence: TGTGCCAGCAGCTTATGGAGGGCAAGCTACGAGCAGTACTTC. This gives the protein CASSLWRASYEQYF.

The chain uses TRBV18 and TRBJ2-5, with TRBD2 matching over 8 bases. CDR3 length: 18 residues. Per germline, CDR1 KGHSH and CDR2 LQKENI. J gave up 2 bases and V 1 base, and 12 bases lay outside the gene matches. In DNA, the CDR3 is TGTGCCAGCTCACCACGTGTTCCGACTAGCGAGTCTCAAGAGACCCAGTACTTC. Protein product: CASSPRVPTSESQETQYF.

The chain uses TRBV29-1 and TRBJ2-7; D not resolved. CDR3 length equals 14 residues. The V gene lost 7 bases and the J gene lost 4 bases, with 20 bases spanning the gap. Germline V gene sequence: CDR1 SQVTM, CDR2 ANQGSEA. CDR3 DNA sequence: TGCAGCGCCCTCGTCCTAGGAAGTATGTACGAGCAGTACTTC. Translated: CSALVLGSMYEQYF.

The chain recombines TRBV7-9 with TRBJ1-2; TRBD1 matches 9 bases. CDR3 length: 14 residues. The trim removed 4 bases at V and 4 bases at J, leaving 4 bases unmatched. Germline V gives CDR1 SEHNR, CDR2 FQNEAQ (reference sequence). CDR3 nucleotide sequence: TGTGCCAGCAGCTCGACAGGGGGAAGCTATGGCTACACCTTC. Translated: CASSSTGGSYGYTF. Complete variable domain (other parts from reference TRBV7-9 and TRBJ1-2): DTGVSQNPRHKITKRGQNVTFRCDPISEHNRLYWYRQTLGQGPEFLTYFQNEAQLEKSRLLSDRFSAERPKGSFSTLEIQRTEQGDSAMYLCASSSTGGSYGYTFGSGTRLTVV.

This clone was detected ten times or more. The V gene is TRBV28, the J gene TRBJ1-1; D unclear. The CDR3 is 16 residues long. The V gene lost 6 bases and the J gene lost 4 bases, with 21 bases spanning the gap. From germline, CDR1 is MDHEN and CDR2 SYDVKM. CDR3 sequence: CASSPIRPGSGTEAFF. The DNA of the CDR3 is TGTGCCAGCAGCCCTATCCGTCCGGGGTCGGGCACTGAAGCTTTCTTT.

This clone appeared a few times. The chain employs TRBV10-3 and TRBJ2-5; 11 positions match TRBD2. The CDR3 contains 15 residues. The germline V gene encodes CDR1 ENHRY and CDR2 SYGVKD. V gave up 6 bases and J gave up 5 bases; unmatched junction bases: 8. The CDR3 coding sequence is TGTGCCATCAGCCCTACTAGCGGGGGTAGGGAGACCCAGTACTTC. Amino acids: CAISPTSGGRETQYF.

This clone was observed many times. The chain joins TRBV7-9 to TRBJ2-1; perhaps TRBD1 as D (7 bases). Trimming removed 0 bases at V and 12 bases at J, with 18 bases between. The CDR3 spans 15 residues. In germline, CDR1 is SEHNR, CDR2 FQNEAQ (reference sequence). The CDR3, as DNA: TGTGCCAGCAGCTTAGCGGGGGGACAGACGGACTCGCAGTTCTTC. Its translation is CASSLAGGQTDSQFF.

The sample holds a few counts of this clone. The chain uses TRBV6-1 and TRBJ2-5; perhaps TRBD2 as D (6 bases). The J call is uncertain, as TRBJ2-7 better fits the DNA end. CDR3 length equals 13 residues. Germline values: CDR1 MNHNS, CDR2 SASEGT. CDR3 DNA: TGTGCCAGCCGGCGGGATGAATCCTACGAGCAGTACTTC. Protein: CASRRDESYEQYF.

DNA for the CDR3: TGTGCCAGCAGTGCCGACAGGGGAGGCGGCTACACCTTC. Translating it yields CASSADRGGGYTF. V is TRBV27 and J is TRBJ1-2; 8 bases fit TRBD1. Unmatched junction bases numbered 7, after V lost 5 bases and J lost 8 bases. This CDR3 comprises 13 residues. Germline V lookup: CDR1 MNHEY, CDR2 SMNVEV (reference sequence).

This clone was detected ten times or more. Possible read error: a much larger clone is one base away. The same CDR3 can be traced to other DNA sequences in this sample. The gene calls are TRBV28 and TRBJ2-7; no definite D call. The CDR3 runs 12 residues. V lost 3 bases, J lost 0 bases, and 3 bases lay in between. The germline gives CDR1 MDHEN, CDR2 SYDVKM. For the CDR3, the DNA is TGTGCCAGCAGTTTCCTCTCCTACGAGCAGTACTTC. Residues: CASSFLSYEQYF.

This clone was observed a handful of times. The chain combines TRBV23-1 with TRBJ2-7; D may be TRBD2 (5 bases). TRBV23-1 is annotated as an ORF whose role is uncertain. The V end was cut by 6 bases, the J end by 6 bases, with 12 bases between. The CDR3 is 12 residues long. CDR3 coding DNA: TGCGCCAGCAGCAGGACTCTGGTCGAGCAGTACTTC. It encodes CASSRTLVEQYF.

This chain uses TRBV6-1 with TRBJ1-2; a possible D gene is TRBD1 (6 bases). The CDR3 is 14 residues long. The germline gives CDR1 MNHNS, CDR2 SASEGT. Trimming took off 2 bases at V and 7 bases at J, with 14 bases between the two ends. This chain's CDR3 is CASSELPGGGGYTF. The CDR3 DNA sequence: TGTGCCAGCAGTGAATTACCCGGGGGCGGTGGCTACACCTTC.

This chain uses TRBV5-1 with TRBJ2-2; D may correspond to TRBD1 or TRBD2 (5 bases each). V was clipped by 4 bases and J by 7 bases, with 17 bases between them. CDR3 length: 15 residues. Germline CDR1 is SGHRS and CDR2 is YFSETQ. The DNA of the CDR3 is TGCGCCAGCAGCCGGGGCTTCTTAAACGACGGGGAGCTGTTTTTT. Translation gives CASSRGFLNDGELFF.

This clone was detected ten times or more. This chain connects TRBV7-9 to TRBJ2-1; no clear D. Trimming cost V 5 bases and J 7 bases, with 12 bases left between them. The CDR3 contains 13 residues. Germline CDR1 SEHNR, CDR2 FQNEAQ (reference sequence). This CDR3 reads CASSASAINEQFF. The DNA for the CDR3 is TGTGCCAGCAGCGCTTCAGCAATAAATGAGCAGTTCTTC.

This clone was found a few times. V usage is TRBV5-1 and J usage is TRBJ1-5; 9 positions agree with TRBD1. CDR3 length equals 15 residues. Germline values: CDR1 SGHRS, CDR2 YFSETQ. The junction had 9 bases not matched to a gene; V was cut back by 4 bases and J by 7 bases. The CDR3 coding sequence is TGCGCCAGCAGCCCGGGGGGACAGGGTGGACAGCCCCAGCATTTT. This encodes CASSPGGQGGQPQHF.

As DNA, the CDR3 is TGTGCCAGCAGCCTAGGACTAGCCTACCAAGAGACCCAGTACTTC. Its translation is CASSLGLAYQETQYF. This chain joins TRBV7-3 and TRBJ2-5; TRBD2 aligns across 8 bases. The CDR3 has 15 amino acids. Germline CDR1 and CDR2: SGHTA and FQGTGA. V was pared by 5 bases and J by 0 bases, with 5 bases of the junction left unmatched.

The CDR3 sequence is CASSPTGGAYNEQFF. Written as DNA, the CDR3 is TGTGCCAGCAGCCCAACAGGGGGCGCGTACAATGAGCAGTTCTTC. V is TRBV7-8 and J is TRBJ2-1; 9 bases agree with TRBD1. J lost 4 bases, V lost 5 bases, and 6 bases had no gene match. CDR3 size: 15 residues. The germline CDR1 and CDR2 sequences are SGHVS and FQNEAQ.

The V call is TRBV7-8, the J call TRBJ1-3; D remains unclear. This CDR3 has 15 amino acids. Trimming shortened V by 4 bases and J by 0 bases, and 10 bases separated the two germline ends. CDR1 is SGHVS, CDR2 FQNEAQ, per germline. CDR3 protein: CASSSTVSSGNTIYF. CDR3 in DNA: TGTGCCAGCAGCTCGACCGTTAGCTCTGGAAACACCATATATTTT.

This clone was picked up many times. CDR3: CASSPPWRGGRASYEQYF. The CDR3 DNA reads as TGTGCCAGCAGCCCCCCCTGGAGGGGCGGGAGGGCCTCCTACGAGCAGTACTTC. This chain uses TRBV4-2 with TRBJ2-7; TRBD2 aligns across 9 bases. Germline lookup yields CDR1 LGHNA and CDR2 YNFKEQ. The J segment lost 0 bases and the V segment lost 4 bases, leaving 13 bases of the junction unmatched. CDR3 size: 18 residues.

V usage is TRBV5-8 and J usage is TRBJ2-7; tentatively, D is TRBD1 (6 bases). Germline V CDR1 and CDR2: SGHTS, YDEGEE. V was cut by 4 bases and J by 3 bases, with 11 bases left in between. CDR3 length: 13 amino acids. CDR3 protein: CASSKDRDYEQYF. The CDR3 DNA reads TGTGCCAGCAGCAAGGACAGAGACTACGAGCAGTACTTC. The full variable domain, completed using reference TRBV5-8 and TRBJ2-7, is EAGVTQSPTHLIKTRGQQATLRCSPISGHTSVYWYQQALGLGLQFLLWYDEGEERNRGNFPPRFSGRQFPNYSSELNVNALELEDSALYLCASSKDRDYEQYFGPGTRLTVT.

The chain uses TRBV2 and TRBJ2-6; D gene unclear. Germline lookup yields CDR1 SNHLY and CDR2 FYNNEI. CDR3 length equals 13 residues. Between the trimmed V and J ends, which lost 7 bases and 0 bases, there was a span of 4 bases. CDR3 DNA sequence: TGTGCCAGCAAGTTCTCTGGGGCCAACGTCCTGACTTTC. Translating it yields CASKFSGANVLTF.

This clone has just a few counts. This chain links TRBV6-5 with TRBJ2-7; unclear D gene. With 5 bases removed from V and 3 bases from J, the gap between germline ends came to 8 bases. The CDR3 has 12 amino acids. Germline lookup yields CDR1 MNHEY and CDR2 SVGAGI. In DNA form, the CDR3 reads TGTGCCAGCAGTCAAAACTACTACGAGCAGTACTTC. Translated: CASSQNYYEQYF.

This clone was found a few times. The CDR3 loop reads CASSSTGVYGYTF. CDR3 nucleotides: TGCGCCAGCAGTTCTACAGGGGTCTATGGCTACACCTTC. The rearrangement uses TRBV4-1 and TRBJ1-2; TRBD1 aligns across 7 bases. Germline loops: CDR1 MGHRA, CDR2 YSYEKL. V was clipped by 6 bases and J by 4 bases; unmatched bases: 5. The length of the CDR3 is 13 residues.

The gene calls are TRBV6-5 and TRBJ2-5; 7 positions match TRBD1. Germline CDR1 and CDR2: MNHEY and SVGAGI. With 6 bases clipped from V and 2 bases from J, the junction kept 0 bases outside the gene matches. The CDR3 loop spans 12 amino acids. This chain's CDR3 is CASRGQQETQYF. DNA of the CDR3: TGTGCCAGCAGGGGACAGCAAGAGACCCAGTACTTC.

This clone was counted many times. This sequence joins TRBV15 and TRBJ2-5; D not resolved. The V and J ends lost 4 bases and 4 bases respectively, with 10 bases between them. Germline CDR1 LNHNV, CDR2 YYDKDF (reference sequence). The CDR3 extends over 13 amino acids. CDR3 nucleotides: TGTGCCACCAGCACCACCCTGGTAGAGACCCAGTACTTC. It codes for CATSTTLVETQYF.